This T cell receptor beta chain was identified in a study of blood T cell repertoires in COVID-19. Study-level information: Both acute and convalescent COVID-19 samples were obtained from the United States, Italy and Spain. PBMCs, B-cell-depleted T cells, or T cells provided the cDNA or gDNA that made up the material.

The ends were cut back, 7 bases at V and 4 bases at J, with 7 bases in the middle. The CDR3 contains 11 residues. Germline lookup yields CDR1 SNHLY and CDR2 FYNNEI. Measured with immunoSEQ multiplex PCR; TCRdb has only the in-frame clones, and not every one. The table has around 300,000 clones, roughly 90% seen once; the top ten hold roughly 2.8%. The J gene is TRBJ1-1, the V gene TRBV2; D is undetermined. The source of this sequence is a woman aged 30 to 39 with COVID-19, enrolled during active disease. The sample taken for sequencing was peripheral blood. Here the CDR3 DNA reads TGTGCCAGCACCGGGTCCACTGAAGCTTTCTTT. Translated, it gives CASTGSTEAFF.